The clone carrying this TCR beta chain came up a few times. Its antigen is not identified. What was amplified from RNA transcripts were TCR beta CDR3 regions. TCR CDR3 underwent first-round RT-PCR with the HTBI primer set. TCRdb re-derived calls from the multiplex PCR reads in MiXCR, one entry per CDR3 protein. The repertoire holds around 360,000 distinct CDR3 sequences, with roughly 15% as singletons. Germline CDR1 LNHDA, CDR2 SQIVND (reference sequence). The CDR3 has 14 amino acids. The ends were cut back, 3 bases at V and 3 bases at J, with 12 bases in the middle. Ophthalmopathy in the patients scored at least 3 on Clinical Activity Score and at least 4 on NOSPECS grade, lasting under 3 months. This sample is drawn from a study of T cells in Graves' hyperthyroidism and ophthalmopathy. Whole-study results and caveats: Ophthalmopathy prediction by the model preceded onset by a median approximately six months. Peripheral blood also featured most of the thyroid clonotypes expanded above 0.001.

This chain links TRBV19 with TRBJ2-7; D not resolved. The sample was blood. This sequence originates from a woman in her fifties or sixties with Graves' ophthalmopathy. The CDR3 nucleotides read TGTGCCAGTAGTATTGTAGCCTCGGGCTACGAGCAGTACTTC. Encoded protein: CASSIVASGYEQYF.